This T cell receptor (beta chain) was documented in a study of blood T cell repertoires in COVID-19. The CDR3 contains 13 residues. The V end was cut by 2 bases, the J end by 8 bases, with 12 bases between. The germline gives CDR1 MRHNA, CDR2 SNTAGT. Sequenced by immunoSEQ multiplex PCR; TCRdb stores in-frame clones only, minus some. Of about 500,000 clones listed, around 90% were seen once; the top ten hold under 8.5%. This clone was picked up a small number of times. The TCR sequence derives from a woman in her 50s with COVID-19, enrolled during active disease. The rearrangement uses TRBV6-4 and TRBJ1-2, with TRBD1 as a possible D gene (5 bases). The sample consisted of peripheral blood. CDR3 region: CASSDGGADGYTF. DNA of the CDR3: TGTGCCAGCAGTGACGGCGGGGCGGACGGCTACACCTTC.